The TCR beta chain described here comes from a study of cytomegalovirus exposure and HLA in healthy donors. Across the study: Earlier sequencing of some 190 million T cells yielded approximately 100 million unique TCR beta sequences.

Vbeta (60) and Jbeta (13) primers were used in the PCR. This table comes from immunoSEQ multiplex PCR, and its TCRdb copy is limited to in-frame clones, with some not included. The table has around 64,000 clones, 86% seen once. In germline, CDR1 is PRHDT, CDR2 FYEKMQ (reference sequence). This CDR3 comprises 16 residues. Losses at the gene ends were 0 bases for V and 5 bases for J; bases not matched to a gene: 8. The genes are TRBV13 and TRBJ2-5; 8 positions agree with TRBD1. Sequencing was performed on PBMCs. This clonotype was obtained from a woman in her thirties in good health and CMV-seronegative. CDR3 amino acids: CASSLGWAGGRETQYF. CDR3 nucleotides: TGTGCCAGCAGCTTAGGATGGGCAGGGGGCCGGGAGACCCAGTACTTC.